This TCR beta chain is drawn from a study of molecular identifiers for immune sequencing clone quantification. Germline V gene data show CDR1 as MGHRA and CDR2 as YSYEKL. This CDR3 spans 17 amino acids. The ends lost 1 base at V and 10 bases at J; junction bases unmatched: 14. Ten or more counts support this clonotype. MiXCR, run by TCRdb on the PCR reads, gives a single entry per CDR3 protein. The sample includes some 580,000 distinct CDR3 sequences, about 25% of them seen just once. The J gene is TRBJ2-1, the V gene TRBV4-1; 9 bases map to TRBD1. The receptor was derived from a human donor in good health. Some libraries in this study had Jurkat cell RNA spiked in. The sample taken for sequencing was naive CD8+ T cells from blood, with Jurkat cell RNA spiked in. The subset denotes: FACS-sorted CD8+CD4-CCR7+CD45RA+ naive T cells. The CDR3 region has the DNA TGCGCCAGCAGCCAAGGAGTTGGTGGACAGGGGTATGGGGAGCAGTTCTTC. Protein: CASSQGVGGQGYGEQFF.